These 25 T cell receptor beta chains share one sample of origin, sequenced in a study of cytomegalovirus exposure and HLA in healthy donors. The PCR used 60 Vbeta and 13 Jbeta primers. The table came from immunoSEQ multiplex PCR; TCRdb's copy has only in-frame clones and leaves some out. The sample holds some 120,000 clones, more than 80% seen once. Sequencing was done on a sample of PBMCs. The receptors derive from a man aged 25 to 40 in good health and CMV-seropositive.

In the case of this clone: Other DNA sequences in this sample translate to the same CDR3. The CDR3 nucleotides are TGTGCCTGGAGCCCGGCAGGCCGCCTGCTAAGCTCCTATAATTCACCCCTCCACTTT. Its protein is CAWSPAGRLLSSYNSPLHF. The genes are TRBV30 and TRBJ1-6; D gene uncertain. CDR1 is GTSNPN and CDR2 is SVGIG in the germline V gene (reference sequence). V lost 3 bases and J 0 bases, leaving 21 bases between the germline ends. The CDR3 consists of 19 residues.

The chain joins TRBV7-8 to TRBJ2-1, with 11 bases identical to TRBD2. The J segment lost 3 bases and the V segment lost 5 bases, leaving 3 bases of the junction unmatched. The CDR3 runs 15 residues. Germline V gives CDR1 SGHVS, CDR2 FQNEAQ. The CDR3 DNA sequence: TGTGCCAGCAGCATTAGCGGGGGGGACTACAATGAGCAGTTCTTC. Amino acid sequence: CASSISGGDYNEQFF. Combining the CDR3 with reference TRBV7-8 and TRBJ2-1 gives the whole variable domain GAGVSQSPRYKVAKRGQDVALRCDPISGHVSLFWYQQALGQGPEFLTYFQNEAQLDKSGLPSDRFFAERPEGSVSTLKIQRTQQEDSAVYLCASSISGGDYNEQFFGPGTRLTVL.

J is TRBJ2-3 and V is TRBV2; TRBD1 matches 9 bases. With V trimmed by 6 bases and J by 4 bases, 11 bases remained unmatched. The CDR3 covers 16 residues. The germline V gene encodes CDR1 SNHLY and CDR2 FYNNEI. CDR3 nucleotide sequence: TGTGCCAGCAGCGACATACAGGGGGCAACGCCAGATACGCAGTATTTT. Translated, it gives CASSDIQGATPDTQYF.

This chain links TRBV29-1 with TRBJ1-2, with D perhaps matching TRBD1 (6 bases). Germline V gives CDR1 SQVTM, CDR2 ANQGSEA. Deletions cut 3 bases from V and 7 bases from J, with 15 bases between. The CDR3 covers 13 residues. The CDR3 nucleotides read TGCAGCGTTGAGTTCCAGGGGTACGGTGGCTACACCTTC. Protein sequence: CSVEFQGYGGYTF.

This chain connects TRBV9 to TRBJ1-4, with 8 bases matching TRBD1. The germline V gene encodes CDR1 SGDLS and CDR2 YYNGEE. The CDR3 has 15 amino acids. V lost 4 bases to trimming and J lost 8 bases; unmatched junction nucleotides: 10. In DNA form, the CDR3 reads TGTGCCAGCAGCCCGAACCAGGGGGCAAACGAAAAACTGTTTTTT. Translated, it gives CASSPNQGANEKLFF.

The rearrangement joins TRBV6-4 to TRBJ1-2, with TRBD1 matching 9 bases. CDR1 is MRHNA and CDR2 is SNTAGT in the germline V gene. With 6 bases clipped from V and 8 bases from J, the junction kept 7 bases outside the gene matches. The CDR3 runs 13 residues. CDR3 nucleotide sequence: TGTGCCAGCAGCGGGGACAGGGACAGCGGCTACACCTTC. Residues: CASSGDRDSGYTF.

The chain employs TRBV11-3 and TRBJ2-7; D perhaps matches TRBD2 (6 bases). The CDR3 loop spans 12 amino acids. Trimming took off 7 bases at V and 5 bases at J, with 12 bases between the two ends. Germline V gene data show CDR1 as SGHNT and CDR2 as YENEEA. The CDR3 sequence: CASIAGRHEQYF. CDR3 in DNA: TGTGCCAGCATCGCCGGGAGACACGAGCAGTACTTC.

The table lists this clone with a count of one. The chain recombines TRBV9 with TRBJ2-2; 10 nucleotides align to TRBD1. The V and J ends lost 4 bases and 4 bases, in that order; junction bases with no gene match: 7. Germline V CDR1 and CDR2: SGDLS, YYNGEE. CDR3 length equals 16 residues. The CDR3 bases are TGTGCCAGCAGCCCCCCCGGGACAGGGGTCACCGGGGAGCTGTTTTTT. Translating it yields CASSPPGTGVTGELFF.

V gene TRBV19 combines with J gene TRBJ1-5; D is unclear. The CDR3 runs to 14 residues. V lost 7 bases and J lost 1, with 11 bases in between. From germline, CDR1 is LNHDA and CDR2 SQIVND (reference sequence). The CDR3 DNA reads TGTGCCAGTATATTGGGAGGGAGCAATCAGCCCCAGCATTTT. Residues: CASILGGSNQPQHF.

CDR3 sequence: CSVLAPEAFF. Written as DNA, the CDR3 is TGCAGCGTTCTAGCCCCAGAAGCTTTCTTT. The rearrangement joins TRBV29-1 to TRBJ1-1; D remains ambiguous. The CDR3 extends over 10 amino acids. Germline values: CDR1 SQVTM, CDR2 ANQGSEA. The V end lost 5 bases, the J end lost 8 bases, and 9 bases lay between the germline ends.

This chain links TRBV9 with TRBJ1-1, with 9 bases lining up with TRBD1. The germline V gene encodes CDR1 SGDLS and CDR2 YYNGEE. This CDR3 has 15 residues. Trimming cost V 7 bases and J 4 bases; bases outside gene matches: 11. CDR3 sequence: CASSGTGTAGTEAFF. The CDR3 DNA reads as TGTGCCAGCTCCGGGACAGGGACCGCGGGCACTGAAGCTTTCTTT. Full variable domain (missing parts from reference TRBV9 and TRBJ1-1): DSGVTQTPKHLITATGQRVTLRCSPRSGDLSVYWYQQSLDQGLQFLIQYYNGEERAKGNILERFSAQQFPDLHSELNLSSLELGDSALYFCASSGTGTAGTEAFFGQGTRLTVV.

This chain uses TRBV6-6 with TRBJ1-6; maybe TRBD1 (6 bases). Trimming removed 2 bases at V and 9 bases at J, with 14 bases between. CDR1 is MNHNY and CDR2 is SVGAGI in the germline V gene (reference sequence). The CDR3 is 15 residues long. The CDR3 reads CASSYAGTLSSPLHF. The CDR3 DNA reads TGTGCCAGCAGTTACGCCGGGACACTCTCTTCACCCCTCCACTTT.

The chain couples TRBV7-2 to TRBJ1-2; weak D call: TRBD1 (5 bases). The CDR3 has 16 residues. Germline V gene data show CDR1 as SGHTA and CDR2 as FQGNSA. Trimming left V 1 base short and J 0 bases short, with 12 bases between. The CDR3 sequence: CASSLDTGRTNYGYTF. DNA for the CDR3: TGTGCCAGCAGCTTAGATACAGGACGAACTAACTATGGCTACACCTTC. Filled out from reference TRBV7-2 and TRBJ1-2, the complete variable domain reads GAGVSQSPSNKVTEKGKDVELRCDPISGHTALYWYRQSLGQGLEFLIYFQGNSAPDKSGLPSDRFSAERTGGSVSTLTIQRTQQEDSAVYLCASSLDTGRTNYGYTFGSGTRLTVV.

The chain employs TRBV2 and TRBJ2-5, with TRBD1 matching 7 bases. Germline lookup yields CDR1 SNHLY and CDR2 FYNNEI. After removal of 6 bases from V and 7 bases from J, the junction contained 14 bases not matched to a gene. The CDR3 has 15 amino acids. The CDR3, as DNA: TGTGCCAGCAGCCTCCACGGGACAGTAGAAGGGACCCAGTACTTC. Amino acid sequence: CASSLHGTVEGTQYF.

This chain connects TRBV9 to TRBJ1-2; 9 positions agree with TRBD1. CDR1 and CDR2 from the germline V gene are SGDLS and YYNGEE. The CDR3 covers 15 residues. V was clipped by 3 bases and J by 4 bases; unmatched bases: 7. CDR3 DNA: TGTGCCAGCAGCGAGAAACCGGGACAGGGCTATGGCTACACCTTC. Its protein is CASSEKPGQGYGYTF.

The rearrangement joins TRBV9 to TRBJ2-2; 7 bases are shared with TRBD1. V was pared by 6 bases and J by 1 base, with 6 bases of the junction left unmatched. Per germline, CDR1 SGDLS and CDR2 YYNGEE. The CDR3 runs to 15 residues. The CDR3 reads CASTRTGGNTGELFF. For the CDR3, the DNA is TGTGCCAGCACTCGGACAGGAGGGAACACCGGGGAGCTGTTTTTT.

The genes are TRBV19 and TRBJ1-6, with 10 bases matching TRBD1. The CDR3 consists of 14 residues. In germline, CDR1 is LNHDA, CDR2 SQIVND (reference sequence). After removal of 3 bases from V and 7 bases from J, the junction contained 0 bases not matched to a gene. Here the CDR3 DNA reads TGTGCCAGTAGTATGGGACAGGGGAATTCACCCCTCCACTTT. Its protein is CASSMGQGNSPLHF.

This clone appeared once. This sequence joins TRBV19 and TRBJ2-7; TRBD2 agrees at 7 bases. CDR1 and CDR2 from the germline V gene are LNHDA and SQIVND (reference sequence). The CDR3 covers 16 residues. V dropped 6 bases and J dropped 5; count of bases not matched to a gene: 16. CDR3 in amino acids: CASSTWTARGWHEQYF. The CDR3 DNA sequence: TGTGCCAGTAGCACATGGACCGCGCGGGGGTGGCACGAGCAGTACTTC.

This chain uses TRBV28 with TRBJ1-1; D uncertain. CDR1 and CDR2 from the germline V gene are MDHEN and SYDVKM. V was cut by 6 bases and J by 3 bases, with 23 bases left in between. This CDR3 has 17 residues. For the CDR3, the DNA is TGTGCCAGCAGGGAGGTGGGTGGCCACGCGGTAGACACTGAAGCTTTCTTT. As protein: CASREVGGHAVDTEAFF.

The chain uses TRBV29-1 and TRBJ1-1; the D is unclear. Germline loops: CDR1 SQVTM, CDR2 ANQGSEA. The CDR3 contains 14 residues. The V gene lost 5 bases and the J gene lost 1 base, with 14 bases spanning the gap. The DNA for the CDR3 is TGCAGCGTTCGCGCCGAGGCCTCGAACACTGAAGCTTTCTTT. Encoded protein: CSVRAEASNTEAFF.

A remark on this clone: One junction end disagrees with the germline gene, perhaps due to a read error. CDR3 DNA: TGTGCCAGCAGTGAAGGGTATAGGTCTGGGGCCAACGGCCTGACTTTC. Protein: CASSEGYRSGANGLTF. The genes are TRBV6-1 and TRBJ2-6; tentative D call: TRBD1 (5 bases). The CDR3 has 16 amino acids. Germline assignment: CDR1 MNHNS and CDR2 SASEGT.

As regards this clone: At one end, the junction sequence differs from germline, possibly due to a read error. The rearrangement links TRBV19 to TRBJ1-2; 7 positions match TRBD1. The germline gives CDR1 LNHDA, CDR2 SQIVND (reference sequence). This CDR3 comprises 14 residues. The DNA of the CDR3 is TGTGACAGTAGTATAGCAGGACAGGCCTATGGCTACACCTTC. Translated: CDSSIAGQAYGYTF.

CDR3 coding DNA: TGTGCCAGTAGTCCGCCACGGAGTTTCGCCTACAATGAGCAGTTCTTC. Translation gives CASSPPRSFAYNEQFF. The V call is TRBV19, the J call TRBJ2-1, with D hard to call. V lost 5 bases to trimming and J lost 2 bases, with 16 bases between them. Per the germline V gene, CDR1 is LNHDA and CDR2 is SQIVND (reference sequence). The CDR3 is made up of 16 amino acids.

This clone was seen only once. The CDR3 DNA sequence: TGTGCCAGCAGTGCGAATAGCGGGGGATACTCCTACAATGAGCAGTTCTTC. Protein: CASSANSGGYSYNEQFF. V is TRBV2 and J is TRBJ2-1; 9 bases are shared with TRBD2. Germline CDR1 SNHLY, CDR2 FYNNEI. V was clipped by 4 bases and J by 0 bases; unmatched bases: 7. This CDR3 region has 17 residues.

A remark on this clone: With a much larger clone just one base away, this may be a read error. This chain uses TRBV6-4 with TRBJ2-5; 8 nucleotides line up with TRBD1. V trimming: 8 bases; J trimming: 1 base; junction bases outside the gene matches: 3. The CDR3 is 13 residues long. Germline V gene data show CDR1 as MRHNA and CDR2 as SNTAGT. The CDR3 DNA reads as TGTGCCAGCGGGACAGGTCTCCAAGAGACCCAGTACTTC. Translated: CASGTGLQETQYF.